A single sample gave rise to the 8 T cell receptor beta chains below, sequenced in a study of blood T cell repertoires in COVID-19 (dated by TCRdb to 2020 to 2021). The library was obtained by the immunoSEQ multiplex PCR assay. TCRdb retrieved this table from immuneACCESS and kept in-frame rearrangements only. Not all clones are present; in checked studies, unresolved V genes account for under half, and no reason is known for the remainder. The sample table lists some 41,000 clones, 89% of them with a count of one. Roughly a sixth of the sample lies in the top ten. Input material: peripheral blood. The receptor set was obtained from a man between 65 and 80 years old with active COVID-19.

This chain uses TRBV6-2 or TRBV6-3 with TRBJ2-3; tentative D call: TRBD2 (5 bases). There are 15 residues in the CDR3. Trimming removed 7 bases from V and 2 bases from J, with 16 bases in between. Germline loops: CDR1 MNHEY, CDR2 SVGEGT. CDR3 bases: TGTGCCAGCACCCCCTACCAGCGGTCCACAGATACGCAGTATTTT. This codes for CASTPYQRSTDTQYF.

The CDR3 DNA sequence: TGTGCCAGCAGCCCCGTCGGGCGGGGGGACGGCGGGGAGACCCAGTACTTC. This gives the protein CASSPVGRGDGGETQYF. The chain combines TRBV11-2 with TRBJ2-5; 8 bases line up with TRBD2. Trimming cost V 5 bases and J 5 bases; bases outside gene matches: 16. The germline gives CDR1 SGHAT, CDR2 FQNNGV. The CDR3 has 17 residues.

The rearrangement joins TRBV7-2 to TRBJ1-1; D is uncertain. V was clipped by 1 base and J by 1 base, with 7 bases between them. The germline V gene has CDR1 SGHTA and CDR2 FQGNSA. This CDR3 is built from 14 residues. The CDR3 spells CASSLGLRNTEAFF. The CDR3 DNA reads as TGTGCCAGCAGCTTAGGACTTAGGAACACTGAAGCTTTCTTT.

This clone has a handful of counts. The chain has TRBV5-6 and TRBJ1-5; perhaps TRBD1 as D (5 bases). Looked up from germline, CDR1 is SGHDT and CDR2 is YYEEEE. The V gene lost 2 bases and the J gene lost 0 bases, with 9 bases spanning the gap. This CDR3 has 15 amino acids. Here the CDR3 DNA reads TGTGCCAGCAGCTTCTGGGGCTATAGCAATCAGCCCCAGCATTTT. It is translated as CASSFWGYSNQPQHF.

V usage is TRBV19 and J usage is TRBJ1-2, with 8 positions matching TRBD1. Losses at the gene ends were 6 bases for V and 5 bases for J; bases not matched to a gene: 11. The CDR3 is 15 residues long. Germline V lookup: CDR1 LNHDA, CDR2 SQIVND (reference sequence). For the CDR3, the DNA is TGTGCCAGTAGGGGGACAGGTTGGGATTTATATGGCTACACCTTC. Protein sequence: CASRGTGWDLYGYTF. Full variable domain (remainder filled in from reference TRBV19 and TRBJ1-2): DGGITQSPKYLFRKEGQNVTLSCEQNLNHDAMYWYRQDPGQGLRLIYYSQIVNDFQKGDIAEGYSVSREKKESFPLTVTSAQKNPTAFYLCASRGTGWDLYGYTFGSGTRLTVV.

This clone was found once. The V gene is TRBV7-9, the J gene TRBJ1-2, with D perhaps matching TRBD1 (6 bases). Trimming left V 5 bases short and J 3 bases short, with 13 bases between. The CDR3 spans 14 residues. Germline V lookup: CDR1 SEHNR, CDR2 FQNEAQ (reference sequence). CDR3 nucleotides: TGTGCCAGCAGCGATTACAGGGACGACTATGGCTACACCTTC. It encodes CASSDYRDDYGYTF.

J is TRBJ1-4 and V is TRBV6-6; 11 bases line up with TRBD1. The length of the CDR3 is 15 residues. The V gene end was trimmed by 0 bases and the J gene end by 7 bases; junction bases not matched to a gene: 1. Germline assignment: CDR1 MNHNY and CDR2 SVGAGI (reference sequence). CDR3 in DNA: TGTGCCAGCAGTTACTCGGGACAGGGGGGTGAAAAACTGTTTTTT. It specifies CASSYSGQGGEKLFF.

This sequence joins TRBV7-2 and TRBJ2-7; 8 nucleotides match TRBD1. V gave up 3 bases and J gave up 0 bases; unmatched junction bases: 4. CDR3 length equals 15 residues. The germline V gene encodes CDR1 SGHTA and CDR2 FQGNSA. For the CDR3, the DNA is TGTGCCAGCAGCTTGGGAACAGGGGGCTCCTACGAGCAGTACTTC. Encoded protein: CASSLGTGGSYEQYF.